This T cell receptor beta chain was captured by sequencing in a study of human T cells and chemical hapten exposure. As to time point: patch test 2, 6 weeks after DPC sensitization. Treatment reported: therapeutic diphenylcyclopropenone sensitization with weekly scalp DPC. Unseparated into fractions, whole blood served as the source from which total RNA was extracted. A single record per CDR3 protein comes from TCRdb applying MiXCR to the RACE reads. The data hold 35,000 to 55,000 distinct CDR3 sequences, with roughly a tenth observed a single time. This clonotype has at least ten counts. This TCR derives from a woman aged 30 to 39 with alopecia areata. Some clones in this sample may be carry-over from other donors' samples. The sample was whole blood, taken in connection with sensitization to the hapten diphenylcyclopropenone (DPC).

CDR3 in DNA: TGTGCCAGCAGTTTAGCGCCGGGACAGGGGAGCTCCTATAATTCACCCCTCCACTTT. Amino acids: CASSLAPGQGSSYNSPLHF. The rearrangement uses TRBV12-3 or TRBV12-4 and TRBJ1-6, with 10 nucleotides matching TRBD1. V shed 0 bases and J 0 bases; nucleotides not matched to a gene: 5. CDR3 length equals 19 residues.